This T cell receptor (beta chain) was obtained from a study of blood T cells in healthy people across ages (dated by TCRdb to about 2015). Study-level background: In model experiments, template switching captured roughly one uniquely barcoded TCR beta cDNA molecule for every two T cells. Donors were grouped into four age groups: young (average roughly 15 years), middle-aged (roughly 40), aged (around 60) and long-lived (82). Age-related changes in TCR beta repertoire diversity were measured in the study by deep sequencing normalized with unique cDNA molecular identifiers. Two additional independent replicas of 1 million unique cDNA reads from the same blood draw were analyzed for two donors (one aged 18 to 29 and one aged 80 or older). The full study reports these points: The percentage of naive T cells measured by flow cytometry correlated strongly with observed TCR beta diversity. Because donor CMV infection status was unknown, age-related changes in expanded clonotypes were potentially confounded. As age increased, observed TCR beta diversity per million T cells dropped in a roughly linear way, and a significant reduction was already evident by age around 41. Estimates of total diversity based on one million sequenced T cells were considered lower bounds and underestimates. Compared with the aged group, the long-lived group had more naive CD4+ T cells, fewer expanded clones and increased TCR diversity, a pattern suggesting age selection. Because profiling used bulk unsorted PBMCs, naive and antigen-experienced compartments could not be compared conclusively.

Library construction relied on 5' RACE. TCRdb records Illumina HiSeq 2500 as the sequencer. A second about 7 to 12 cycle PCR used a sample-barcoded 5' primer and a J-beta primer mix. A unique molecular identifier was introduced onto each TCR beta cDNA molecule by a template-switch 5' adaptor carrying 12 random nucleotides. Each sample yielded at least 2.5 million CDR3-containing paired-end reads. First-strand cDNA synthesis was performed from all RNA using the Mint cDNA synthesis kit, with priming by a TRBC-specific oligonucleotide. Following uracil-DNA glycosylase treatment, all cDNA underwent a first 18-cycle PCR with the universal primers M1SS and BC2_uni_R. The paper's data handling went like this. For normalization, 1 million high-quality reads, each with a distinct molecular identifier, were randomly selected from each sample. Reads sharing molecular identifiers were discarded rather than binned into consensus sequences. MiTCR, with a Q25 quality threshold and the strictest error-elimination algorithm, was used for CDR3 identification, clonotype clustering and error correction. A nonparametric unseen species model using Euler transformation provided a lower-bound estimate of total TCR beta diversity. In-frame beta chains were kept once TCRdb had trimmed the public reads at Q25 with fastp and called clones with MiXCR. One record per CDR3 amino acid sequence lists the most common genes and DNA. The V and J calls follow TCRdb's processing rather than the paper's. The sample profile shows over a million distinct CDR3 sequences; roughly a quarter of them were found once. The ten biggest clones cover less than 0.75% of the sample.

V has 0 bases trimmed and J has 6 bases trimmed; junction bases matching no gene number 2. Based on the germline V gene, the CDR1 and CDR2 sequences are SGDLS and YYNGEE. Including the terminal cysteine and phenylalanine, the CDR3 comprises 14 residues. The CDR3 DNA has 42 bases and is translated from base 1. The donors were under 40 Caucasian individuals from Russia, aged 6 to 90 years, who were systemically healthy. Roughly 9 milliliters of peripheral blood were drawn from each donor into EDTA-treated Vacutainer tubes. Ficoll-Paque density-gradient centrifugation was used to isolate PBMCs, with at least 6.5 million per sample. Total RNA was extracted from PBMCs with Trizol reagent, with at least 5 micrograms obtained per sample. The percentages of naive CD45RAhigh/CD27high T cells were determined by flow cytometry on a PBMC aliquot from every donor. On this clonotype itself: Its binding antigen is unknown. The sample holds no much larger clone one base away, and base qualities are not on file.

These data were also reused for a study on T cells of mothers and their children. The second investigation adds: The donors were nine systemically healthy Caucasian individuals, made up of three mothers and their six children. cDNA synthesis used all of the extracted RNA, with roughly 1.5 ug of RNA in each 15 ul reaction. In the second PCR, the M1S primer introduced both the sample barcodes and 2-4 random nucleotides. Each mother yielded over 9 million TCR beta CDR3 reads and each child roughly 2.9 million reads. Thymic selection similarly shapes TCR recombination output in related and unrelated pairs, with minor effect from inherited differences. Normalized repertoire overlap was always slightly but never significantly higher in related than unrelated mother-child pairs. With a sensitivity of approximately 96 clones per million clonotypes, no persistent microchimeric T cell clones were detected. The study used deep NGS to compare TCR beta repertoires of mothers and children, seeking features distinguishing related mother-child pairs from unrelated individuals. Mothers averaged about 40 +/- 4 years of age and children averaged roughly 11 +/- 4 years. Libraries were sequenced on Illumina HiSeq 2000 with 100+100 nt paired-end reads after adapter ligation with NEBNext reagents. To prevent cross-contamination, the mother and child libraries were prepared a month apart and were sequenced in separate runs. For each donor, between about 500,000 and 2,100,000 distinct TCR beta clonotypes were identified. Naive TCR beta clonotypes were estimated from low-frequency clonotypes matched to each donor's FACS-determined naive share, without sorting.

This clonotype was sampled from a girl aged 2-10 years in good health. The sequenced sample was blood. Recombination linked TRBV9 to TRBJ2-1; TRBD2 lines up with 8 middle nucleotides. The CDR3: CASSVDGGANEQFF. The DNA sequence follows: TGTGCCAGCAGCGTAGACGGGGGGGCCAATGAGCAGTTCTTC.